The clone carrying this T cell receptor (beta chain) was seen a handful of times. Unique molecular identifiers were used in preparing the TCRbeta library. TCRdb re-analysed the PCR reads in MiXCR, keeping a single row per CDR3 protein. This repertoire shows about 610,000 distinct CDR3 sequences, approximately 10% found once; its top ten account for about 4%. Trimming removed 0 bases from V and 3 bases from J, with 12 bases in between. The CDR3 loop spans 16 amino acids. Germline V lookup: CDR1 SGHTA, CDR2 FQGNSA. The sample originates from a study of T-cell reconstitution after alpha-beta-depleted transplantation in children.

J is TRBJ1-5 and V is TRBV7-2; D possibly corresponds to TRBD1 (5 bases). Sequences were derived from PBMCs from the stem cell graft donor, sampled from the stem cell graft. This receptor was taken from a human donor who donated a stem cell graft to a child with acute myeloid leukemia. CDR3 coding DNA: TGTGCCAGCAGCTTAGCGTCAGGGAATACCAATCAGCCCCAGCATTTT. Translating gives CASSLASGNTNQPQHF. The full variable domain, completed using reference TRBV7-2 and TRBJ1-5, is GAGVSQSPSNKVTEKGKDVELRCDPISGHTALYWYRQSLGQGLEFLIYFQGNSAPDKSGLPSDRFSAERTGGSVSTLTIQRTQQEDSAVYLCASSLASGNTNQPQHFGDGTRLSIL.